This is a list of T cell receptor beta chains from one sample in a study of CD8 T cells in ankylosing spondylitis. TCRdb independently ran MiXCR on the 5' RACE reads; one entry per CDR3 protein. The data hold some 130,000 distinct CDR3 sequences, with under 20% observed a single time. Sequencing used blood, either unsorted or a sorted T cell fraction (not recorded which). The receptors derive from a male donor with ankylosing spondylitis. The CDR3 runs from the conserved cysteine through the conserved F or W. D genes are given only for firm matches. A row's size may be missing; if present it is once, few, many or a size class.

J: TRBJ2-7; D: TRBD2; size: -; V: TRBV4-1; DNA: TGCGCCAGCAGCCACCAGCGGGAGAGTGAGCAGTACTTC; CDR3: CASSHQRESEQYF
J: TRBJ1-5; D: -; size: few; V: TRBV12-3/TRBV12-4; DNA: TGTGCCAGCAGTACGGACGGACCTAATCAGCCCCAGCATTTT; CDR3: CASSTDGPNQPQHF
J: TRBJ2-7; D: TRBD1; size: many; V: TRBV7-6; DNA: TGTGCCAGCAGCTTAGGATTTGGGACAGGGGTCTACGAGCAGTACTTC; CDR3: CASSLGFGTGVYEQYF
J: TRBJ2-1; D: -; size: -; V: TRBV5-5; DNA: TGTGCCAGCAGCGGCCAGGCGGGTGGGAATGAGCAGTTCTTC; CDR3: CASSGQAGGNEQFF
J: TRBJ2-3; D: -; size: -; V: TRBV5-5; DNA: TGTGCCAGCAGCCTGGACAGAGCTAGCACAGATACGCAGTATTTT; CDR3: CASSLDRASTDTQYF
J: TRBJ2-1; D: TRBD1; size: many; V: TRBV7-8; DNA: TGTGCCAGCAGCTTATCTCACAGGGGCCCCAGCTCCTACAATGAGCAGTTCTTC; CDR3: CASSLSHRGPSSYNEQFF
J: TRBJ2-3; D: -; size: few; V: TRBV27; DNA: TGTGCCGCCGGGGTATGGGGAGGAGATACGCAGTATTTT; CDR3: CAAGVWGGDTQYF
J: TRBJ2-3; D: -; size: -; V: TRBV12-3/TRBV12-4; DNA: TGTGCCAGCAGCACACTGTCGGCGTGGACAGATACGCAGTATTTT; CDR3: CASSTLSAWTDTQYF
J: TRBJ2-7; D: TRBD2; size: -; V: TRBV27; DNA: TGTGCCAGCAGTTTTAGCGGGAGAGGAGACGAGCAGTACTTC; CDR3: CASSFSGRGDEQYF
J: TRBJ2-7; D: -; size: many; V: TRBV2; DNA: TGTGCCAGCAGTGTGTGGGATCACCGGAGGGTCTACGAGCAGTACTTC; CDR3: CASSVWDHRRVYEQYF
J: TRBJ1-5; D: -; size: few; V: TRBV4-2; DNA: TGTGCCAGCAGCCCAGCCCCCATGGGTCAGCCCCAGCATTTT; CDR3: CASSPAPMGQPQHF
J: TRBJ1-1; D: TRBD1; size: few; V: TRBV12-3/TRBV12-4; DNA: TGTGCCAGCAGTTTAGGGGACAGGTCTGACGCTTTCTTT; CDR3: CASSLGDRSDAFF
J: TRBJ1-6; D: -; size: few; V: TRBV27; DNA: TGTGCCAGTCCCTTAAACCGTCGCTCACCCCTCCACTTT; CDR3: CASPLNRRSPLHF
J: TRBJ2-7; D: TRBD2; size: -; V: TRBV20-1; DNA: TGCAGTGCTAGATCAAGGACTAGCGGGAGCCGGCACGAGCAGTACTTC; CDR3: CSARSRTSGSRHEQYF
J: TRBJ2-2; D: -; size: -; V: TRBV27; DNA: TGTGCCAGCAGAAGGACCGGGGAGCTGTTTTTT; CDR3: CASRRTGELFF
J: TRBJ2-7; D: -; size: -; V: TRBV7-6; DNA: TGTGCCAGCAGCTTAGGCGGGATCCTTAACGAGCAGTACTTC; CDR3: CASSLGGILNEQYF
J: TRBJ1-4; D: -; size: few; V: TRBV2; DNA: TGTGCCAGCAGTGTAAATGAAAAACTGTTTTTT; CDR3: CASSVNEKLFF
J: TRBJ1-2; D: TRBD1; size: few; V: TRBV5-1; DNA: TGCGCCAGCAGACCGACAGGGAACTATGGCTACACCTTC; CDR3: CASRPTGNYGYTF
J: TRBJ2-7; D: TRBD1; size: -; V: TRBV7-8; DNA: TGTGCCAGCAGCTCCCGGGACAGGGAATACGAGCAGTACTTC; CDR3: CASSSRDREYEQYF
J: TRBJ1-2; D: -; size: few; V: TRBV25-1; DNA: TGTGCCAGCAGTGCGGGAACCTTTGGCTACACCTTC; CDR3: CASSAGTFGYTF
J: TRBJ2-7; D: -; size: -; V: TRBV29-1; DNA: TGCAGCGTTTCTTCTGGCCCTTACGAGCAGTACTTC; CDR3: CSVSSGPYEQYF
J: TRBJ2-2; D: -; size: few; V: TRBV11-3; DNA: TGTGCCAGCAGCCCATTAGGGAACACCGGGGAGCTGTTTTTT; CDR3: CASSPLGNTGELFF
J: TRBJ2-5; D: TRBD2; size: many; V: TRBV3-1; DNA: TGTGCCAGCAGCCAAAGCTTTAGACTAGCGGGGGAAGAGACCCAGTACTTC; CDR3: CASSQSFRLAGEETQYF
J: TRBJ2-5; D: TRBD2; size: -; V: TRBV4-1; DNA: TGCGCCAGCAGCCAGGGGACTAGCGGGACTCAAGAGACCCAGTACTTC; CDR3: CASSQGTSGTQETQYF
J: TRBJ1-1; D: TRBD1; size: -; V: TRBV6-5; DNA: TGTGCCAGCAGTTATGGGACAGGGGTAGTATCTGAAGCTTTCTTT; CDR3: CASSYGTGVVSEAFF
J: TRBJ1-6; D: -; size: -; V: TRBV6-2/TRBV6-3; DNA: TGTGCCAGCAGTCCGGACAGCTCCTATAATTCACCCCTCCACTTT; CDR3: CASSPDSSYNSPLHF
J: TRBJ1-6; D: -; size: few; V: TRBV27; DNA: TGTGCCAGCAGTTTATCTTTGCCGGCTAGCTCCTATAATTCACCCCTCCACTTT; CDR3: CASSLSLPASSYNSPLHF
J: TRBJ1-5; D: -; size: -; V: TRBV15; DNA: TGTGCCACCAGCAGAGCCCGGGACGCCTTTTTCGGCAATCAGCCCCAGCATTTT; CDR3: CATSRARDAFFGNQPQHF
J: TRBJ1-4; D: -; size: -; V: TRBV5-5; DNA: TGTGCCAGCAGCCCCCCAGTTTGGGTCGCAACTAATGAAAAACTGTTTTTT; CDR3: CASSPPVWVATNEKLFF
J: TRBJ2-5; D: TRBD2; size: few; V: TRBV12-3/TRBV12-4; DNA: TGTGCCAGCAGTAGTCCACGCGGGAGGGCCCGGGAGACCCAGTACTTC; CDR3: CASSSPRGRARETQYF
J: TRBJ2-5; D: -; size: few; V: TRBV2; DNA: TGTGCCAGCCGAGAGTTGAGAGAGACCCAGTACTTC; CDR3: CASRELRETQYF
J: TRBJ2-7; D: -; size: few; V: TRBV7-8; DNA: TGTGCCAGCAGCGGAAATCTCAGGGCCTACGAGCAGTACTTC; CDR3: CASSGNLRAYEQYF
J: TRBJ2-5; D: TRBD2; size: -; V: TRBV6-1; DNA: TGTGCCAGCAGTGAGTTAGCGGGAGTGGAGACCCAGTACTTC; CDR3: CASSELAGVETQYF
J: TRBJ1-5; D: -; size: -; V: TRBV28; DNA: TGTGCCACCCTCCCCGGCGGTCGTCGCAATCAGCCCCAGCATTTT; CDR3: CATLPGGRRNQPQHF
J: TRBJ2-1; D: -; size: few; V: TRBV4-2; DNA: TGTGCCAGCGCCCGACTCCTAGACAATGAGCAGTTCTTC; CDR3: CASARLLDNEQFF
J: TRBJ2-7; D: TRBD2; size: -; V: TRBV6-2/TRBV6-3; DNA: TGTGCCAGCAGTGGTAGCGGGAGCTCCTACGAGCAGTACTTC; CDR3: CASSGSGSSYEQYF
J: TRBJ2-7; D: -; size: -; V: TRBV10-3; DNA: TGTGCCATCAAGGTAGATGGAGTCTACGAGCAGTACTTC; CDR3: CAIKVDGVYEQYF
J: TRBJ1-5; D: -; size: few; V: TRBV28; DNA: TGTGCCAGCAGTCTAAAACTTAAACCCCAGCATTTT; CDR3: CASSLKLKPQHF
J: TRBJ2-7; D: TRBD2; size: -; V: TRBV7-9; DNA: TGTGCCAGCAGCGATGGACTAGCGGGAGCCTACGAGCAGTACTTC; CDR3: CASSDGLAGAYEQYF
J: TRBJ2-3; D: -; size: few; V: TRBV6-5; DNA: TGTGCCAGCAGTTACAGGCGCAGAACTCTTAGCACAGATACGCAGTATTTT; CDR3: CASSYRRRTLSTDTQYF
J: TRBJ2-5; D: -; size: few; V: TRBV9; DNA: TGTGCCAGCAGCCCAGGGACACCCCAAGAGACCCAGTACTTC; CDR3: CASSPGTPQETQYF
J: TRBJ1-2; D: -; size: few; V: TRBV3-1; DNA: TGTGCCAGCAGCCAAGAGGCGAATGGCTACACCTTC; CDR3: CASSQEANGYTF
J: TRBJ1-5; D: -; size: few; V: TRBV2; DNA: TGTGCCAGCAGTGCAGGGGCGCCAAGGCAGCCCCAGCATTTT; CDR3: CASSAGAPRQPQHF
J: TRBJ2-1; D: -; size: -; V: TRBV27; DNA: TGTGCCAGCAGTTTAGGGAAAAAGCGCGATGAGCAGTTCTTC; CDR3: CASSLGKKRDEQFF
J: TRBJ2-1; D: -; size: few; V: TRBV15; DNA: TGTGCCACCAGCAGAGAAAGTGAGAGGGTTCGGATAGCAAGCAGTGGTGAGCAGTTCTTC; CDR3: CATSRESERVRIASSGEQFF